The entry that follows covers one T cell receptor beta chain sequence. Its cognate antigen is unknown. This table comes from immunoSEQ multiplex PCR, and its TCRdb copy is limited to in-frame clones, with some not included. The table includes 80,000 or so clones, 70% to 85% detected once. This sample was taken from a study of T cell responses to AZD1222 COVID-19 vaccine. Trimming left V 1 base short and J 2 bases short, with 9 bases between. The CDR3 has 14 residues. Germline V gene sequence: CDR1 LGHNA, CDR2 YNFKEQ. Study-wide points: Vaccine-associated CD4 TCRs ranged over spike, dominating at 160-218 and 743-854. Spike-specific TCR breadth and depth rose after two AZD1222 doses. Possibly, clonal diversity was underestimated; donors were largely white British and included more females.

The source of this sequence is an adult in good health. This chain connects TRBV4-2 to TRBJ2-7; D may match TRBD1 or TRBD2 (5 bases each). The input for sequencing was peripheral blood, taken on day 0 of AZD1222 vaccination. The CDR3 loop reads CASSQARGPYEQYF. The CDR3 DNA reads TGTGCCAGCAGCCAAGCGAGGGGTCCCTACGAGCAGTACTTC.